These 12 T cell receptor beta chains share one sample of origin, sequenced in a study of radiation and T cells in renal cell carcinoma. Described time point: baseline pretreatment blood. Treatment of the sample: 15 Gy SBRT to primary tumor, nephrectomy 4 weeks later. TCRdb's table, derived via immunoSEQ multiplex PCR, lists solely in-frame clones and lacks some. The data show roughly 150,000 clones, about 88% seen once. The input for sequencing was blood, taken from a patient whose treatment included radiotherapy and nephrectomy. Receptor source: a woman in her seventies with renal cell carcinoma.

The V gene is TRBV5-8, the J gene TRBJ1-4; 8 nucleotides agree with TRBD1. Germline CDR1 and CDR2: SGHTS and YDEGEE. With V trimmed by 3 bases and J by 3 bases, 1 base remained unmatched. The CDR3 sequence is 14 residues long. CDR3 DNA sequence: TGTGCCAGCAGCTCACAGGGGGCTAATGAAAAACTGTTTTTT. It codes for CASSSQGANEKLFF.

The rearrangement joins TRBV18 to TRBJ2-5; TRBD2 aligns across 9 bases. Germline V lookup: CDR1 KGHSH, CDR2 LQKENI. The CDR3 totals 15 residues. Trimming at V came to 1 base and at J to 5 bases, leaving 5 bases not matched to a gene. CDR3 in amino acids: CASSPLNLAGETQYF. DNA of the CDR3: TGTGCCAGCTCACCACTCAATCTAGCGGGGGAGACCCAGTACTTC.

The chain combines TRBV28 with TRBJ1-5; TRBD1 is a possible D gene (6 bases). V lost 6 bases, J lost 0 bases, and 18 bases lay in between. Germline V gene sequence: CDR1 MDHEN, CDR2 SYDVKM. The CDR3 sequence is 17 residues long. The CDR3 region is CASRPTGMGFSNQPQHF. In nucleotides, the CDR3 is TGTGCCAGCAGACCGACAGGAATGGGCTTTAGCAATCAGCCCCAGCATTTT.

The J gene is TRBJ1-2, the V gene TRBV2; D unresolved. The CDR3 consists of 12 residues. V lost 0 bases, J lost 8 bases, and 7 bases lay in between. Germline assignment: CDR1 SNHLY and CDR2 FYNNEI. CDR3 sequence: CASSEAEEGYTF. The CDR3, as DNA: TGTGCCAGCAGTGAAGCGGAAGAGGGCTACACCTTC. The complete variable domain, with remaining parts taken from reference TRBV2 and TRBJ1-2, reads EPEVTQTPSHQVTQMGQEVILRCVPISNHLYFYWYRQILGQKVEFLVSFYNNEISEKSEIFDDQFSVERPDGSNFTLKIRSTKLEDSAMYFCASSEAEEGYTFGSGTRLTVV.

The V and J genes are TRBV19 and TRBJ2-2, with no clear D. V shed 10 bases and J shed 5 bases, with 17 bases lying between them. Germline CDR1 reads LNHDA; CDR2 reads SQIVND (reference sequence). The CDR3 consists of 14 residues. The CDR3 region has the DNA TGTGCCACCTCTTCACTCAGTCAGACCGGGGAGCTGTTTTTT. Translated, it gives CATSSLSQTGELFF. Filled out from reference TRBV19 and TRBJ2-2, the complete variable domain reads DGGITQSPKYLFRKEGQNVTLSCEQNLNHDAMYWYRQDPGQGLRLIYYSQIVNDFQKGDIAEGYSVSREKKESFPLTVTSAQKNPTAFYLCATSSLSQTGELFFGEGSRLTVL.

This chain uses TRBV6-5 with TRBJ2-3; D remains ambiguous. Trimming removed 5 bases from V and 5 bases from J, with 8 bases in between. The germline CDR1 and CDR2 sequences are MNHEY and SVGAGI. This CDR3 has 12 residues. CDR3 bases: TGTGCCAGCAGTCAAGTGAGAGATACGCAGTATTTT. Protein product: CASSQVRDTQYF.

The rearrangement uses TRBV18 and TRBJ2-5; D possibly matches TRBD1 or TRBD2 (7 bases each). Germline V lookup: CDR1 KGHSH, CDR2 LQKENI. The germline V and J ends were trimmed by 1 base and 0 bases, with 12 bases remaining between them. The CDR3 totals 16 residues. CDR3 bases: TGTGCCAGCTCACCACGCCAGGGGGGGAACCAAGAGACCCAGTACTTC. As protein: CASSPRQGGNQETQYF.

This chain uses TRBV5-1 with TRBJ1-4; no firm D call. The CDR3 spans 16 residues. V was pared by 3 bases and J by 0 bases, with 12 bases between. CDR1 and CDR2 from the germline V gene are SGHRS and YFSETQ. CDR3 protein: CASSSSGFPTNEKLFF. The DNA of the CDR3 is TGCGCCAGCAGCTCCTCCGGGTTCCCAACTAATGAAAAACTGTTTTTT.

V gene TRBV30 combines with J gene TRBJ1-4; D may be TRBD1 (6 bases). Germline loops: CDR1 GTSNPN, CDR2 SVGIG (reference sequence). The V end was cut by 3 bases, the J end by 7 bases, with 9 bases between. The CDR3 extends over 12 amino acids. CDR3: CAWREGVEKLFF. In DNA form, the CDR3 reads TGTGCCTGGAGGGAGGGGGTTGAAAAACTGTTTTTT.

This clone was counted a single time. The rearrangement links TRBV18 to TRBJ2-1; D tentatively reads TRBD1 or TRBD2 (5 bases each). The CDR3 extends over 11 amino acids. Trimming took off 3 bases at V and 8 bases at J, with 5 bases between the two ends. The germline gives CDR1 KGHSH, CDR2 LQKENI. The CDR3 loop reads CASSPGHEQFF. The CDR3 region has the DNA TGTGCCAGCTCACCGGGACATGAGCAGTTCTTC.

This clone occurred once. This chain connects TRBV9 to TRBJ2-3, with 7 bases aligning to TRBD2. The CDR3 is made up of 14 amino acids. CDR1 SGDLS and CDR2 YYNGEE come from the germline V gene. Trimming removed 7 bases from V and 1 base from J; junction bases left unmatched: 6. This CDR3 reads CASRKSGGTDTQYF. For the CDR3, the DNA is TGTGCCAGCCGTAAAAGCGGGGGCACAGATACGCAGTATTTT.

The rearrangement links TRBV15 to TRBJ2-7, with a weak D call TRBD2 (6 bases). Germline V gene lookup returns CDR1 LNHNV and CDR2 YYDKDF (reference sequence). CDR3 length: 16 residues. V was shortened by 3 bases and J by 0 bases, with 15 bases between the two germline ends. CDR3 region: CATSRMGTSSSYEQYF. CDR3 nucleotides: TGTGCCACCAGCAGGATGGGGACTTCAAGCTCCTACGAGCAGTACTTC.